Below, 8 T cell receptor beta chains from the same sample are listed, as sequenced in a study of neurological immune-mediated disorders. In TCRdb, the 5' RACE reads were re-called with MiXCR into one record per CDR3 protein. Here the sample spans tens of thousands of distinct CDR3 sequences, 2.6% being singletons. The source material was PBMCs. The receptors derive from a woman younger than 45 with multiple sclerosis.

This clonotype was picked up many times. The V gene is TRBV4-3, the J gene TRBJ2-2; TRBD1 matches 9 bases. CDR1 and CDR2 from the germline V gene are LGHNA and YSLEER. This CDR3 comprises 16 residues. Unmatched junction bases numbered 5, after V lost 4 bases and J lost 2 bases. CDR3 bases: TGCGCCAGCAGCCGACAGGGGGATGGAAACACCGGGGAGCTGTTTTTT. It specifies CASSRQGDGNTGELFF.

This clonotype has at least ten counts. The chain employs TRBV7-3 and TRBJ2-1; 9 positions agree with TRBD2. The germline V gene has CDR1 SGHTA and CDR2 FQGTGA. V was pared by 5 bases and J by 8 bases, with 4 bases of the junction left unmatched. The CDR3 runs to 13 residues. This CDR3 is CASSGGRADEQFF. The CDR3 nucleotides are TGTGCCAGCAGCGGCGGGAGGGCCGATGAGCAGTTCTTC.

This clonotype came up many times. The rearrangement uses TRBV7-2 and TRBJ1-1, with a tentative D call TRBD1 (6 bases). The CDR3 has 16 amino acids. The germline V gene has CDR1 SGHTA and CDR2 FQGNSA. The germline V and J ends were trimmed by 4 bases and 0 bases, with 15 bases remaining between them. CDR3 DNA sequence: TGTGCCAGCAGCTCCCTGAGGGGGGATATGAACACTGAAGCTTTCTTT. This encodes CASSSLRGDMNTEAFF.

Ten or more counts support this clonotype. V is TRBV6-6 and J is TRBJ2-1; D might be TRBD2 (6 bases). The V end was cut by 4 bases, the J end by 8 bases, with 18 bases between. Germline V lookup: CDR1 MNHNY, CDR2 SVGAGI (reference sequence). The CDR3 totals 15 residues. CDR3 DNA sequence: TGTGCCAGCAGTTCTCCCGGGAGATTGAGGGATGAGCAGTTCTTC. Its protein is CASSSPGRLRDEQFF.

This clonotype has a count of ten or more. The rearrangement joins TRBV10-3 to TRBJ1-2, with TRBD1 matching 12 bases. The CDR3 is made up of 16 amino acids. V gave up 6 bases and J gave up 6 bases; unmatched junction bases: 11. Germline V gene lookup returns CDR1 ENHRY and CDR2 SYGVKD. The CDR3: CAISHARDRGPDGYTF. The CDR3 DNA follows: TGTGCCATCAGCCACGCGCGGGACAGGGGGCCTGATGGCTACACCTTC.

This clonotype has ten or more counts. The CDR3 loop is CASSVGSEAFF. The CDR3 nucleotides read TGCGCCAGCAGCGTGGGCTCTGAAGCTTTCTTT. The chain joins TRBV5-1 to TRBJ1-1; D is undetermined. The CDR3 consists of 11 residues. V shed 4 bases and J shed 6 bases, with 7 bases lying between them. Looked up from germline, CDR1 is SGHRS and CDR2 is YFSETQ.

This clonotype has at least ten counts. V gene TRBV29-1 combines with J gene TRBJ2-7, with 11 bases lining up with TRBD2. Germline CDR1 reads SQVTM; CDR2 reads ANQGSEA. Trimming removed 3 bases from V and 3 bases from J; junction bases left unmatched: 4. The CDR3 consists of 14 residues. CDR3 loop: CSVERLAGSYEQYF. For the CDR3, the DNA is TGCAGCGTTGAGAGACTAGCGGGGAGCTACGAGCAGTACTTC.

This clonotype appeared many times. V usage is TRBV29-1 and J usage is TRBJ2-3; tentative D call: TRBD2 (5 bases). Germline V gene lookup returns CDR1 SQVTM and CDR2 ANQGSEA. The CDR3 length is 12 residues. With 7 bases removed from V and 2 bases from J, the gap between germline ends came to 10 bases. The CDR3: CSEGVVTDTQYF. The DNA of the CDR3 is TGCAGCGAGGGAGTGGTCACAGATACGCAGTATTTT.